The present T cell receptor (beta chain) was sequenced within a study of T cells in Graves' hyperthyroidism and ophthalmopathy. This clonotype was seen repeatedly, ten times or more. Between the trimmed V and J ends, which lost 5 bases and 4 bases, there was a span of 15 bases. In germline, CDR1 is SGHAT, CDR2 FQDESV (reference sequence). The CDR3 extends over 14 amino acids. Amplified TCR beta CDR3 regions came from RNA transcripts. HTBI primers were employed in a first-round RT-PCR of the TCR CDR3. MiXCR was run by TCRdb on the multiplex PCR reads, yielding one entry per CDR3 protein. The data hold 540,000 or so distinct CDR3 sequences, with more than 15% observed a single time.

The chain uses TRBV11-1 and TRBJ2-7; D possibly corresponds to TRBD2 (5 bases). Sample: blood. The receptor was isolated from a woman in her thirties with Graves' hyperthyroidism. The CDR3 DNA follows: TGTGCCAGCAGCCCCGCCGGACTTATATACGAGCAGTACTTC. It encodes CASSPAGLIYEQYF.